This is a list of T cell receptor beta chains from one sample in a study of Graves' ophthalmopathy and Graves' hyperthyroidism. TCRdb re-called the multiplex PCR reads with MiXCR, one entry per CDR3 protein. The sample contains about 160,000 distinct CDR3 sequences, 30% to 45% of which appear only once. Specimen: peripheral blood. The receptors shown here come from a woman in her 40s with Graves' ophthalmopathy. Each CDR3 is given with its conserved first and last residue. The D gene is left open where the match is weak. Clone size is not always given. Where it is, it says once, few, many or a class for expanded clones.

>TRBJ1-1|13|-|TRBV12-3/TRBV12-4|-
CASSLFPNTEAFF
TGTGCCAGCAGTTTGTTCCCGAACACTGAAGCTTTCTTT
>TRBJ2-5|14|-|TRBV11-1|-
CASSSTGTRETQYF
TGTGCCAGCAGCTCAACGGGAACCCGGGAGACCCAGTACTTC
>TRBJ2-7|15|-|TRBV12-3/TRBV12-4|TRBD1
CASSLVGDSPYEQYF
TGTGCCAGCAGTTTGGTAGGGGACAGCCCCTACGAGCAGTACTTC
>TRBJ1-5|16|many|TRBV3-1|TRBD1
CASSSRGGGVNQPQHF
TGTGCCAGCAGCTCGCGGGGAGGGGGCGTCAATCAGCCCCAGCATTTT
>TRBJ1-6|13|many|TRBV2|-
CASTRTSNSPLHF
TGTGCCAGCACCCGGACAAGTAATTCACCCCTCCACTTT
>TRBJ1-1|10|-|TRBV2|-
CASGQGWAFF
TGTGCCAGCGGGCAGGGGTGGGCTTTCTTT
>TRBJ1-5|15|many|TRBV2|-
CASSEASENYQPQHF
TGTGCCAGCAGTGAAGCGTCAGAAAACTATCAGCCCCAGCATTTT
>TRBJ2-7|12|once|TRBV15|-
CATGRGRYEQYF
TGTGCCACTGGTAGGGGTCGCTACGAGCAGTACTTC
>TRBJ2-7|15|-|TRBV14|-
CASSQDHGILYEQYF
TGTGCCAGCAGCCAAGATCACGGGATCTTATACGAGCAGTACTTC
>TRBJ2-2|15|-|TRBV6-1|-
CASSSVRRNTGELFF
TGTGCCAGCAGCTCTGTACGGAGGAACACCGGGGAGCTGTTTTTT
>TRBJ1-3|14|many|TRBV3-1|-
CASSQEGHGNTIYF
TGTGCCAGCAGCCAAGAAGGCCATGGAAACACCATATATTTT
>TRBJ2-7|17|many|TRBV4-1|TRBD1
CASSQSIFGTGDYEQYF
TGCGCCAGCAGCCAGTCAATCTTCGGGACAGGGGACTACGAGCAGTACTTC
>TRBJ1-6|13|many|TRBV6-2/TRBV6-3|TRBD1
CASRGQGDSPLHF
TGTGCCAGCAGGGGACAGGGCGATTCACCCCTCCACTTT
>TRBJ2-2|14|-|TRBV28|-
CASSSMGVTGELFF
TGTGCCAGCAGTTCCATGGGAGTGACCGGGGAGCTGTTTTTT
>TRBJ1-1|16|many|TRBV4-1|TRBD1
CASSHGTGAANTEAFF
TGCGCCAGCAGCCACGGGACAGGGGCCGCGAACACTGAAGCTTTCTTT
>TRBJ1-2|14|many|TRBV10-3|-
CAISGGADIDDYTF
TGTGCCATCAGTGGAGGGGCAGATATAGATGACTACACCTTC
>TRBJ2-5|16|many|TRBV7-2|TRBD2
CASSLASGSGQETQYF
TGTGCCAGCAGCTTAGCTAGCGGGAGTGGCCAAGAGACCCAGTACTTC
>TRBJ1-1|13|few|TRBV6-1|-
CASFREGNTEAFF
TGTGCCAGCTTCAGGGAGGGGAACACTGAAGCTTTCTTT
>TRBJ2-7|15|-|TRBV28|-
CASHRWATGSYEQYF
TGTGCCAGTCACCGGTGGGCTACTGGCTCCTACGAGCAGTACTTC
>TRBJ1-1|13|many|TRBV28|TRBD1
CASSWTGGRKAFF
TGTGCCAGCAGTTGGACAGGGGGAAGAAAAGCTTTCTTT